Here is one TCR beta chain with its context. The target antigen is unknown. The data are from a study of cytomegalovirus exposure and HLA in healthy donors. Broader study findings: One later analysis, an examination of the 90 to 150 validation repertoires, found that first-cohort TCR clusters tended to co-occur in them. Many donors shared some public TCRs, even though most TCR sequences were rare.

CDR3 length equals 16 residues. The germline V gene has CDR1 SGHTA and CDR2 FQGNSA. After removal of 4 bases from V and 1 base from J, the junction contained 2 bases not matched to a gene. Profiling relied on immunoSEQ multiplex PCR, and the TCRdb table lists in-frame clones only, not all of them. The table lists 45,000 to 65,000 clones, approximately 89% of them singletons. The material sequenced was PBMCs. This sequence originates from a woman between 18 and 30 years old in good health and CMV-seropositive. The rearrangement joins TRBV7-2 to TRBJ2-5, with TRBD2 identical over 14 bases. CDR3 region: CASSSGLAGGQETQYF. The DNA for the CDR3 is TGTGCCAGCAGCTCCGGACTAGCGGGGGGCCAAGAGACCCAGTACTTC. Supplemented by reference TRBV7-2 and TRBJ2-5, the full variable domain reads GAGVSQSPSNKVTEKGKDVELRCDPISGHTALYWYRQSLGQGLEFLIYFQGNSAPDKSGLPSDRFSAERTGGSVSTLTIQRTQQEDSAVYLCASSSGLAGGQETQYFGPGTRLLVL.